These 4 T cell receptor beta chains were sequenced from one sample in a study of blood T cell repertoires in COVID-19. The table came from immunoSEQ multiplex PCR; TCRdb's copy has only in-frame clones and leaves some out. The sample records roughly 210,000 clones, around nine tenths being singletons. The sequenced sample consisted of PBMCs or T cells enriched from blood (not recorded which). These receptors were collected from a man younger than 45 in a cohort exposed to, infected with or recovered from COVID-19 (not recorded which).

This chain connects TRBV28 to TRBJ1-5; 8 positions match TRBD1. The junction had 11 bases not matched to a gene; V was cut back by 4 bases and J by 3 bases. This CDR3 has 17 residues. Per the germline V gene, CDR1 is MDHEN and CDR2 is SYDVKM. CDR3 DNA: TGTGCCAGCAGTTCCCCAGGAGGACAGGGCTCCAATCAGCCCCAGCATTTT. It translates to CASSSPGGQGSNQPQHF.

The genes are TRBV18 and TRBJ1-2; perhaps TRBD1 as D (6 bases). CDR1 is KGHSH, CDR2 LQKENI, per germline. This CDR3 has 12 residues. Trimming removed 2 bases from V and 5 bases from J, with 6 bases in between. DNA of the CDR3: TGTGCCAGCTCACCAGGGACATATGGCTACACCTTC. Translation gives CASSPGTYGYTF. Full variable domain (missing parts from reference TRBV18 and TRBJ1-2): NAGVMQNPRHLVRRRGQEARLRCSPMKGHSHVYWYRQLPEEGLKFMVYLQKENIIDESGMPKERFSAEFPKEGPSILRIQQVVRGDSAAYFCASSPGTYGYTFGSGTRLTVV.

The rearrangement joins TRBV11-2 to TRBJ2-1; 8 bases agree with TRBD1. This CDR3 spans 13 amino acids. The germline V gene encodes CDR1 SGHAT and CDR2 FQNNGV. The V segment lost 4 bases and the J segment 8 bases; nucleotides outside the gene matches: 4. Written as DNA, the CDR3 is TGTGCCAGCAGCTCAGACAGGGGTTATGAGCAGTTCTTC. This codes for CASSSDRGYEQFF.

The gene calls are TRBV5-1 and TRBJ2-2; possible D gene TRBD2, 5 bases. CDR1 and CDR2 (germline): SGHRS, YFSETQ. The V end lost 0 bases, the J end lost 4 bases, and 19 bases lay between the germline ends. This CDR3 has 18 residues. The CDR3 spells CASSLAFSVGSGTGELFF. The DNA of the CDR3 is TGCGCCAGCAGCTTGGCTTTCTCGGTAGGCAGCGGCACCGGGGAGCTGTTTTTT.